One TCR beta chain is described in this entry. Its antigen is not known. Produced via immunoSEQ multiplex PCR; TCRdb's table is partial and in-frame only. The sample has 110,000 or so clones, 88% seen once. This specimen belongs to a study of T cell responses to AZD1222 COVID-19 vaccine. Study observations and caveats: Unmutated variant regions are reportedly the target of nearly half of TCRs that are spike-specific. Only six individuals given AZD1222 were seropositive at baseline. Spike-wide coverage was observed for vaccine-associated CD4 TCRs, with dominant responses at 160-218 and 743-854.

The clonotype was recovered from an adult who received the AZD1222 COVID-19 vaccine. Here the sequenced sample was peripheral blood, taken 28 days after the second AZD1222 dose.

CDR3 protein: CASSLKGGGYTF. The DNA for the CDR3 is TGTGCCAGCAGTTTAAAAGGGGGCGGCTACACCTTC. The chain uses TRBV12-3 or TRBV12-4 and TRBJ1-2, with 7 positions matching TRBD1. J was trimmed by 8 bases and V by 2 bases; bases with no gene match: 2. This CDR3 region has 12 residues.